This T cell receptor (beta chain) is from a study of OX40 agonist ivuxolimab in advanced cancers. Background for the entire study: Ivuxolimab, which targeted the costimulatory receptor OX40 (CD134), was an agonistic, fully human IgG2 monoclonal antibody. Intravenous ivuxolimab was administered to patients every 2 weeks at six dose levels: 0.01, 0.1, 0.3, 1.5, 3 and 10 mg/kg. Of the 52 patients in dose escalation, 19 had hepatocellular carcinoma, about 15 had melanoma, 9 had renal cell carcinoma and 9 had head and neck cancer. In the dose-escalation cohort, roughly 80% of patients were male, and the mean age was approximately 60 years, with a range of about 23 to 80. Patients were allowed to have had prior anti-PD-1, anti-PD-L1 or anti-CTLA-4 therapy, and 40% of the dose-escalation patients had been treated with checkpoint inhibitors. Partial responses occurred in three dose-escalation patients: two with cutaneous melanoma and one with hepatocellular carcinoma. The point of sequencing TCRbeta in the periphery was to test whether ivuxolimab changed TCR sequence diversity and drove clonal T-cell expansion. The monotherapy dose-escalation portion (N ≈ 52 patients) of the phase I ivuxolimab trial is reported in the paper. The study at large found these results: After ivuxolimab, CD8+ T cells had more expanded clones than CD4+ T cells on average. The antigen specificity of the clonally expanded peripheral T cells was not determined. Clonal expansion of both CD4+ and CD8+ blood T cells was observed from baseline to week 6 at doses 0.1 to 3.0 mg/kg. Low levels of normalized T-cell clonal expansion were also shown by some nonresponding patients. In the 0.1-3.0 mg/kg groups, partial responders were among the patients with the lowest normalized peripheral clonal expansion, particularly in CD8+ T cells.

Via the germline V gene (reference sequence), CDR1 is GTSNPN and CDR2 SVGIG. Between the V and J ends, shortened by 1 base and 3 bases respectively, the junction contains 3 bases. Measured from the cysteine to the phenylalanine, the CDR3 is 11 residues long. Only CDR3 DNA remains: 33 bases, in frame from the first base. To note about this clone: No antigen is known for it. There are no base qualities to consult, and no much larger clone falls within one base. The sample contains more than one DNA sequence encoding this CDR3.

Genomic DNA was isolated from the sorted cells so that the TCRbeta CDR3 region could be sequenced. TCRbeta CDR3 regions were sequenced using the immunoSEQ Assay. Drawn from immuneACCESS, this table holds only the in-frame rearrangements with V and J called that TCRdb kept. Clones are partly lost; checked studies trace under half to an unresolved V gene and leave the rest unexplained. The sample table contains 75,000 to 80,000 clones; only one count was recorded for 75% to 90% of them. The top ten clonotypes cover roughly 7.1% of the sample. Patients with autoimmune disease history or receiving systemic immunosuppression were excluded from the trial. In every dose cohort, peripheral blood was drawn for TCR sequencing at baseline, cycle 4 day 1, and cycle 7 day 1. Samples were obtained from an open-label, multicenter, first-in-human phase I dose-escalation trial of ivuxolimab. Adults with locally advanced or metastatic melanoma, renal cell, hepatocellular, or head and neck squamous cell carcinoma were enrolled in the trial. CD4+ and CD8+ T cells were sorted separately from peripheral blood before TCR sequencing.

The chain is assembled from TRBV30 and TRBJ1-1, with the identity of the D gene unclear. The receptor was derived from an adult with an advanced solid tumor such as melanoma, head and neck, liver or kidney cancer. The sample in question was CD4+ or CD8+ T cells sorted from blood, obtained in a trial of the OX40 agonist ivuxolimab. The CDR3 amino acid sequence is: CAWSGDTEAFF. The DNA is as follows: TGTGCCTGGAGTGGGGACACTGAAGCTTTCTTT.